The entry below describes one T cell receptor (beta chain). The CDR3 loop spans 17 amino acids. From germline, CDR1 is ENHRY and CDR2 SYGVKD. The V end was cut by 2 bases, the J end by 3 bases, with 18 bases between. This specimen belongs to a study of blood T cell repertoires in COVID-19. Study background: Donors in the United States, Italy and Spain gave samples during acute or convalescent COVID-19. In each case, the material was cDNA or gDNA derived from T cells, B-cell-depleted T cells, or PBMCs.

Those who participated ranged in age from roughly 18 to 89 years and resided in 20 to 25 US areas. Clinical history reported by participants formed the basis on which cohorts were assigned. Data came from immunoSEQ multiplex PCR; TCRdb stores just in-frame clones and leaves some out. The data hold over 200,000 clones, with about 85% observed a single time. This receptor was obtained from a man aged 35 to 55 who had recovered from COVID-19. The V and J genes are TRBV10-3 and TRBJ2-3; D perhaps matches TRBD2 (6 bases). Sequencing was performed on PBMCs or T cells enriched from blood (not recorded which). CDR3 sequence reads: CAISENGGNRGTDTQYF. CDR3 in DNA: TGTGCCATCAGTGAGAACGGTGGCAACCGGGGGACAGATACGCAGTATTTT.